The subject of this entry is one T cell receptor beta chain. What it binds is unknown. TCRdb independently ran MiXCR on the reads; one entry per CDR3 protein. This table has thousands of distinct CDR3 sequences, 20% to 25% appearing once. The data originate from a study of liver allograft versus peripheral blood T cells. Across the study: Recipients' peripheral blood supplied the T cell receptor repertoires against which those in transplanted livers were compared. General observations from the study: There were reportedly differences between T cell receptor repertoires inside liver allografts and those in peripheral blood.

The germline V gene encodes CDR1 DFQATT and CDR2 SNEGSKA (reference sequence). CDR3 length: 14 amino acids. The V and J ends lost 2 bases and 6 bases, in that order; junction bases with no gene match: 5. The rearrangement joins TRBV20-1 to TRBJ2-3; TRBD2 matches 10 bases. This TCR derives from a human patient who had a liver transplant. Some T cells may be graft donor cells. This CDR3 reads CSARLAGVLDTQYF. CDR3 DNA sequence: TGCAGTGCTAGACTAGCGGGAGTATTGGATACGCAGTATTTT.